A single sample gave rise to the 20 T cell receptor beta chains below, sequenced in a study of tumor-infiltrating lymphocytes in primary liver carcinoma. From approximately 450 ng total RNA, TCR beta cDNA was generated with a primer in the constant region. The TCR beta library was amplified through three nested multiplex PCR rounds in a modified ARM-PCR procedure. Use of TRBV1-TRBV30 forward primers with a C-beta reverse primer characterized the first two PCR rounds, which lasted 10 cycles each. TCRdb called the multiplex PCR reads again in MiXCR, with one record for every CDR3 protein. This table holds about 330,000 distinct CDR3 sequences, about 61% found once. In addition to blood RNA drawn from unsorted whole blood, germline DNA was extracted. The sequenced sample was peripheral blood. All receptors derive from a man aged 40-49 years with primary liver carcinoma and hepatitis B virus infection.

The chain is built from TRBV11-3 and TRBJ1-1, with D hard to call. Trimming stripped 7 bases from V and 1 base from J, with 10 bases between. CDR3 length equals 13 residues. Germline CDR1 and CDR2: SGHNT and YENEEA. CDR3 DNA: TGTGCCAGCATCCCACATGGGAACACTGAAGCTTTCTTT. Its translation is CASIPHGNTEAFF.

The rearrangement joins TRBV7-9 to TRBJ2-3; D is possibly TRBD2 (6 bases). This CDR3 contains 15 residues. Germline V gene data show CDR1 as SEHNR and CDR2 as FQNEAQ (reference sequence). CDR3: CAGSLGGALTDTQYF. CDR3 nucleotides: TGTGCAGGCAGCTTAGGCGGGGCGCTCACAGATACGCAGTATTTT.

Turning to this clonotype: One end of the junction fails to match germline, which may point to a read error. The chain has TRBV5-1 and TRBJ2-7; 11 nucleotides match TRBD2. CDR3 size: 15 residues. The germline V gene encodes CDR1 SGHRS and CDR2 YFSETQ. The CDR3 sequence: CASTTTSGNSYEQYF. The CDR3 DNA is TGCGCCAGCACCACGACTAGCGGGAACTCCTACGAGCAATACTTC. The full variable domain, its missing parts supplied by reference TRBV5-1 and TRBJ2-7, is KAGVTQTPRYLIKTRGQQVTLSCSPISGHRSVSWYQQTPGQGLQFLFEYFSETQRNKGNFPGRFSGRQFSNSRSEMNVSTLELGDSALYLCASTTTSGNSYEQYFGPGTRLTVT.

The V gene is TRBV5-1, the J gene TRBJ1-1; the D is unclear. V was shortened by 2 bases and J by 4 bases, with 6 bases between the two germline ends. The germline V gene encodes CDR1 SGHRS and CDR2 YFSETQ. This CDR3 comprises 12 residues. The CDR3 spells CASSFGSTEAFF. Here the CDR3 DNA reads TGCGCCAGCAGCTTTGGTTCCACTGAAGCTTTCTTT. The variable domain in full, with the rest retrieved from reference TRBV5-1 and TRBJ1-1, is KAGVTQTPRYLIKTRGQQVTLSCSPISGHRSVSWYQQTPGQGLQFLFEYFSETQRNKGNFPGRFSGRQFSNSRSEMNVSTLELGDSALYLCASSFGSTEAFFGQGTRLTVV.

The chain has TRBV5-4 and TRBJ2-3; 7 nucleotides line up with TRBD1. Trimming removed 3 bases from V and 2 bases from J; junction bases left unmatched: 12. The CDR3 is 17 amino acids. CDR1 is SGHNT and CDR2 is YYREEE in the germline V gene (reference sequence). The CDR3 bases are TGTGCCAGCAGCTCGGTACAGGGGCCCGGGTACACAGATACGCAGTATTTT. Translated: CASSSVQGPGYTDTQYF.

This clonotype was seen repeatedly, ten times or more. The chain uses TRBV4-1 and TRBJ2-5; TRBD1 or TRBD2 may be the D gene (5 bases each). Germline V CDR1 and CDR2: MGHRA, YSYEKL. The germline V and J ends were trimmed by 2 bases and 2 bases, with 15 bases remaining between them. The CDR3 runs to 16 residues. CDR3 nucleotide sequence: TGCGCCAGCAGCCAAATCTCGGGGACGGTGCAAGAGACCCAGTACTTC. Translation: CASSQISGTVQETQYF.

For this clonotype: A read error may produce the germline difference seen at one junction end. The gene calls are TRBV11-2 and TRBJ2-1; the D gene is possibly TRBD2 (6 bases). The germline gives CDR1 SGHAT, CDR2 FQNNGV. This CDR3 is 15 amino acids long. The CDR3: CASSLISGELCEQFF. CDR3 DNA sequence: TGTGCTAGCAGCTTAATCTCGGGAGAGTTATGCGAGCAGTTCTTC.

The chain joins TRBV5-1 to TRBJ2-2; 13 nucleotides match TRBD2. Germline CDR1 is SGHRS and CDR2 is YFSETQ. The ends lost 3 bases at V and 3 bases at J; junction bases unmatched: 5. The CDR3 is 17 residues long. CDR3 sequence reads: CASSSGLAGVYTGELFF. The CDR3 coding sequence is TGCGCCAGCAGCTCTGGACTAGCGGGAGTGTACACCGGGGAGCTGTTTTTT.

On this clonotype itself: A junction end diverges from the germline sequence, so it may reflect a read error. The chain is built from TRBV11-3 and TRBJ2-2; D possibly corresponds to TRBD2 (6 bases). Germline lookup yields CDR1 SGHNT and CDR2 YENEEA. The CDR3 is made up of 19 amino acids. CDR3 sequence: CANSLVGLSRGSNTGELFF. CDR3 bases: TGTGCCAACAGCTTAGTCGGACTATCTCGCGGCTCGAACACGGGGGAGCTGTTTTTT.

The V call is TRBV12-3 or TRBV12-4, the J call TRBJ2-1, with TRBD2 as a possible D gene (6 bases). The J call may be wrong; the DNA end is better matched by TRBJ2-7. This CDR3 has 15 amino acids. The DNA for the CDR3 is TGTGCCAGCAGGCGACTAACGGGAGCTTCCAATGAGCAGTACTTC. Its protein product is CASRRLTGASNEQYF.

V is TRBV11-2 and J is TRBJ2-7; 9 bases are shared with TRBD2. The CDR3 consists of 16 residues. The trim removed 3 bases at V and 8 bases at J, leaving 14 bases unmatched. Germline V gene data show CDR1 as SGHAT and CDR2 as FQNNGV. DNA of the CDR3: TGTGCCAGCAGCTTGCATACCGGGACTAGCAGCAGAAAGCAGTACTTC. It yields the protein CASSLHTGTSSRKQYF.

Comment on this clonotype: At one end, the junction sequence differs from germline, possibly due to a read error. The chain is built from TRBV11-2 and TRBJ2-7; perhaps TRBD1 as D (5 bases). This CDR3 comprises 14 residues. Germline CDR1 reads SGHAT; CDR2 reads FQNNGV. The chain's CDR3 is CVSSLGADFYEQYF. The CDR3 DNA sequence: TGTGTCAGCAGCCTTGGGGCGGATTTCTACGAGCAGTACTTC.

This chain links TRBV10-1 with TRBJ1-1, with TRBD1 as a possible D gene (6 bases). Germline V gives CDR1 WNHNN, CDR2 SYGVQD (reference sequence). Trimming took 5 bases from V and 6 from J, leaving 25 bases between them. The CDR3 loop spans 17 amino acids. This chain's CDR3 is CASSKGPPQGRRAEAFF. The CDR3 DNA sequence: TGCGCCAGCAGTAAAGGGCCCCCACAGGGACGTCGGGCTGAAGCTTTCTTT.

This clonotype was detected only a few times. The chain carries TRBV11-2 and TRBJ2-7, with D unclear. V was pared by 3 bases and J by 4 bases, with 13 bases between. The CDR3 sequence is 14 residues long. Germline loops: CDR1 SGHAT, CDR2 FQNNGV. The CDR3 DNA reads TGTGCCAGCAGCTTTTCAGGTGCGCTTTACGAGCAGTACTTC. Its protein is CASSFSGALYEQYF.

As concerns this clonotype: A much larger clone sits a single nucleotide away, making a read error possible. The chain carries TRBV24-1 and TRBJ2-1; a weak D match, TRBD2 (6 bases). This CDR3 is 17 amino acids long. CDR1 is KGHDR, CDR2 SFDVKD, per germline. The CDR3 protein is CATSGTGGTSSYNEQLF. The DNA for the CDR3 is TGTGCCACCAGTGGAACGGGCGGGACGAGCTCCTACAATGAGCAGCTCTTC.

In this sample, this clonotype turned up a few times. This chain uses TRBV7-9 with TRBJ1-4; TRBD1 might be the D (5 bases). This CDR3 region has 15 residues. V was cut by 4 bases and J by 3 bases, with 12 bases left in between. The germline CDR1 and CDR2 sequences are SEHNR and FQNEAQ (reference sequence). The CDR3 sequence: CASSYAGQANEKLFF. The CDR3 nucleotides are TGTGCCAGCAGCTACGCAGGGCAGGCTAATGAAAAACTGTTTTTT.

In regard to this clonotype: Just one base apart from a much larger clone, this may be a read error. The chain has TRBV12-3 or TRBV12-4 and TRBJ1-3; D is perhaps TRBD1 (6 bases). V was pared by 4 bases and J by 4 bases, with 11 bases between. The CDR3 loop spans 14 amino acids. As DNA, the CDR3 is TGTGCCAGCAGTTGGATAGGGGGGGGAAACACCATATATTTT. Its protein is CASSWIGGGNTIYF.

This clonotype was found many times. This chain uses TRBV12-3 or TRBV12-4 with TRBJ1-5; 7 positions match TRBD1. Germline trimming cut 2 bases from V and 6 bases from J; bases unmatched to any gene: 7. The CDR3 sequence is 15 residues long. CDR3 residues: CASSLTGDHIQPQHF. The DNA of the CDR3 is TGTGCCAGCAGTTTAACAGGGGATCACATTCAGCCCCAGCATTTT.

The table lists this clonotype with many counts. This chain joins TRBV29-1 and TRBJ2-7, with 10 nucleotides matching TRBD1. Germline values: CDR1 SQVTM, CDR2 ANQGSEA. This CDR3 region has 14 residues. J gave up 5 bases and V 3 bases, and 7 bases lay outside the gene matches. The CDR3 sequence: CSVEVVGTGDEQYF. For the CDR3, the DNA is TGCAGCGTTGAGGTTGTAGGGACAGGGGACGAGCAGTACTTC.

At least ten counts were recorded for this clonotype. V and J are TRBV10-3 and TRBJ2-7, with TRBD1 matching over 7 bases. Germline assignment: CDR1 ENHRY and CDR2 SYGVKD. Trimming removed 2 bases from V and 8 bases from J; junction bases left unmatched: 12. This CDR3 comprises 15 residues. Here the CDR3 DNA reads TGTGCCATCAGTGAGCCGACAGGGCTCTATTCGAAGCAGTACTTC. Amino acids: CAISEPTGLYSKQYF.